This T cell receptor (beta chain) was profiled in a study of blood T cell repertoires in COVID-19. Across the study: Both acute and convalescent COVID-19 samples were obtained from the United States, Italy and Spain. In each case, the material was cDNA or gDNA derived from T cells, B-cell-depleted T cells, or PBMCs.

Clones were read by immunoSEQ multiplex PCR, and TCRdb kept only the in-frame ones, dropping some. The sample lists about 140,000 clones; 65% to 80% were seen once. This clone was seen just once. V was clipped by 5 bases and J by 2 bases; unmatched bases: 12. Looked up from germline, CDR1 is LNHDA and CDR2 is SQIVND (reference sequence). The CDR3 extends over 17 amino acids. This sequence joins TRBV19 and TRBJ2-1; TRBD1 aligns across 7 bases. The sequence came from a man aged 55-75 years with acute or convalescent COVID-19. Material for sequencing was peripheral blood. CDR3 sequence (DNA): TGTGCCAGTAGTCACTCCCCGCCAGGGGGTACCTACAATGAGCAGTTCTTC. This encodes CASSHSPPGGTYNEQFF. The whole variable domain, filled in from reference TRBV19 and TRBJ2-1, reads DGGITQSPKYLFRKEGQNVTLSCEQNLNHDAMYWYRQDPGQGLRLIYYSQIVNDFQKGDIAEGYSVSREKKESFPLTVTSAQKNPTAFYLCASSHSPPGGTYNEQFFGPGTRLTVL.